Listed below are T cell receptor beta chains from one sample, sequenced in a study of blood T cell repertoires in COVID-19. Here immunoSEQ multiplex PCR was the method, and the copy in TCRdb shows in-frame clones only, minus some. The sample includes approximately 250,000 clones, around 88% of them seen just once. The sequenced material came from PBMCs or T cells enriched from blood (not recorded which). Receptor source: a woman in her thirties or forties with acute COVID-19. Each CDR3 is given with its conserved first and last residue. Fields, in order: V gene, D gene, J gene, CDR3 protein. D genes are given only for firm matches.

TRBV9,TRBD1,TRBJ1-1,CASSVADRGYEAFF
TRBV5-8,-,TRBJ2-2,CASSLEVGIMSGELFF
TRBV19,TRBD1,TRBJ1-2,CASSIRTGPYGYTF
TRBV19,TRBD2,TRBJ2-2,CASSSQTGTSGRGTGELFF
TRBV4-3,-,TRBJ1-4,CASSQARGAVTNEKLFF
TRBV18,TRBD2,TRBJ2-7,CASSQTSGGVYEQYF
TRBV20-1,-,TRBJ1-2,CSARSGLGYTF
TRBV9,TRBD1,TRBJ1-4,CASSVYWDREGEKLFF
TRBV7-2,-,TRBJ2-5,CASSGTSVETQYF
TRBV5-4,TRBD1,TRBJ2-5,CASSLSGTGGLKTQYF
TRBV25-1,TRBD1,TRBJ1-1,CASSDSGQGRTEAFF
TRBV2,-,TRBJ1-2,CASSKQEDYGYTF
TRBV6-2/TRBV6-3,TRBD2,TRBJ2-5,CASSYLAGGGETQYF
TRBV29-1,-,TRBJ1-1,CSVGRQYEAFF
TRBV11-3,-,TRBJ1-5,CASSFFQWRGASVSNQPQHF
TRBV24-1,-,TRBJ2-1,CATSDPATPLGADSYNEQFF
TRBV3-1/TRBV3-2,TRBD1,TRBJ1-2,CASSPSLSAGWDRGNYGYTF
TRBV28,-,TRBJ1-6,CASSTDGGRVSPLHF
TRBV19,-,TRBJ1-2,CASSEDRPYGYTF
TRBV7-9,-,TRBJ1-5,CASSLAGARNQPQHF
TRBV19,-,TRBJ1-2,CASSPGQFGFGYTF
TRBV10-3,-,TRBJ2-1,CAIGEGGTSRFF
TRBV2,-,TRBJ1-4,CAGKGDYNEKLFF
TRBV10-3,-,TRBJ2-2,CAIKLAANTGELFF
TRBV28,-,TRBJ1-2,CASSFSSSRVYGYTF